This T cell receptor beta chain was sequenced for a study of cytotoxic CD8 clonotypes in ibrutinib-treated CLL. Study information: Results showed 24 partial and 2 complete responses; following median roughly 68 months, around 15 remained remitted, about 12 advanced. Response material was collected after a median approximately 11 months of treatment, range 6 to 36.

Germline V gene data show CDR1 as MGHRA and CDR2 as YSYEKL. This CDR3 has 19 residues. V shed 0 bases and J 3 bases; nucleotides not matched to a gene: 11. The data were produced by immunoSEQ multiplex PCR, yet TCRdb's version contains in-frame clones alone and is incomplete. Among roughly 76,000 clones listed, 80% were seen once. This clone has ten or more counts. The sample consisted of PBMCs, taken at disease progression, from a patient treated with ibrutinib. This chain joins TRBV4-1 and TRBJ1-5; TRBD1 agrees at 10 bases. The receptor was derived from a human donor with chronic lymphocytic leukemia. CDR3 nucleotide sequence: TGCGCCAGCAGCCAAGATCAGGGACAGGGGAAGGGATTCAATCAGCCCCAGCATTTT. This sequence encodes CASSQDQGQGKGFNQPQHF.